A selection of T cell receptor beta chains follows, all from one sample in a study of cytomegalovirus exposure and HLA in healthy donors. Some clones are missing from TCRdb's copy, which holds only in-frame ones; the method was immunoSEQ multiplex PCR. There are roughly 76,000 clones in the sample; just over 85% occur only once, and 1.5% to 2% lies in the top ten. The specimen was PBMCs. The receptors here all came from a woman in her twenties or thirties in good health and CMV-seronegative. CDR3s include the opening cysteine and the closing phenylalanine or tryptophan. The D gene is left open where the match is weak. Clone size, where shown, is once, few, many, or a class for clones that have expanded.

V	D	J	size	CDR3	DNA
TRBV28	-	TRBJ2-1	once	CASTQAYYNEQFF	TGTGCCAGCACCCAGGCTTACTACAATGAGCAGTTCTTC
TRBV19	TRBD2	TRBJ2-3	-	CASSPVGGAGTDTQYF	TGTGCCAGTAGTCCAGTGGGAGGGGCCGGGACAGATACGCAGTATTTT
TRBV6-1	-	TRBJ1-1	medium-sized	CASSERENTEAFF	TGTGCCAGCAGTGAACGGGAGAACACTGAAGCTTTCTTT
TRBV15	-	TRBJ2-1	-	CATSRGGAGVYNEQFF	TGTGCCACCAGCAGAGGGGGGGCGGGAGTCTACAATGAGCAGTTCTTC
TRBV6-6	-	TRBJ2-7	-	CASSYSAGNEQYF	TGTGCCAGCAGTTACTCGGCAGGGAACGAGCAGTACTTC
TRBV11-3	TRBD1	TRBJ1-6	-	CASSTGTAYNSPLHF	TGTGCCAGCAGCACCGGGACAGCCTATAATTCACCCCTCCACTTT
TRBV21-1	-	TRBJ2-7	-	CASSKWGRVYEQYF	TGTGCCAGCAGCAAATGGGGGAGGGTATACGAGCAGTACTTC
TRBV7-4	-	TRBJ1-1	-	CASSLGGGALNTEAFF	TGTGCCAGCAGCTTAGGGGGCGGGGCACTGAACACTGAAGCTTTCTTT
TRBV28	-	TRBJ1-6	-	CASSFETAASRSPLHF	TGTGCCAGCAGTTTCGAGACTGCAGCGAGTCGTTCTCCCCTCCACTTT
TRBV15	TRBD2	TRBJ2-1	once	CATSVDLAGGSSYNEQFF	TGTGCCACCAGTGTCGACCTAGCGGGTGGAAGCTCCTACAATGAGCAGTTCTTC
TRBV7-9	-	TRBJ2-7	once	CSSSSIPTGRHEQYF	TGTTCCAGCAGCTCAATTCCTACAGGGCGCCACGAGCAGTACTTC
TRBV19	-	TRBJ1-1	-	CASSPPGGTEAFF	TGTGCCAGTAGCCCTCCGGGGGGCACTGAAGCTTTCTTT
TRBV5-8	TRBD2	TRBJ2-7	-	CASSLRTTGLNEQYF	TGTGCCAGCAGCTTGAGAACGACGGGACTAAACGAGCAGTACTTC
TRBV21-1	-	TRBJ1-2	-	CASSKRGTYSGGYTF	TGTGCCAGCAGCAAACGGGGGACTTATTCGGGAGGCTACACCTTC
TRBV7-2	-	TRBJ1-5	-	CASKESNQPQHF	TGTGCCAGCAAAGAGAGCAATCAGCCCCAGCATTTT
TRBV4-2	TRBD1	TRBJ1-1	once	CASSQAEGADNTEAFF	TGTGCCAGCAGCCAAGCAGAGGGGGCTGATAACACTGAAGCTTTCTTT
TRBV5-6	-	TRBJ1-4	-	CASSSPIDRSYEKLFF	TGTGCCAGCAGCTCTCCTATTGACAGATCCTATGAAAAACTGTTTTTT
TRBV7-2	TRBD2	TRBJ2-1	-	CASSFYSGRRNEQFF	TGTGCCAGCAGCTTCTATAGCGGGAGAAGGAATGAGCAGTTCTTC
TRBV4-2	TRBD2	TRBJ2-3	-	CASSQPSGLAGDGSEYF	TGTGCCAGCAGCCAACCCTCGGGACTAGCGGGAGATGGGTCCGAGTATTTT
TRBV10-3	TRBD2	TRBJ2-3	-	CAIRRERDTDTQYF	TGTGCCATCAGGCGGGAGAGAGACACAGATACGCAGTATTTT
TRBV7-3	TRBD1	TRBJ2-5	-	CASSFGTGISQETQYF	TGTGCCAGCAGCTTCGGGACAGGGATCAGCCAAGAGACCCAGTACTTC
TRBV19	-	TRBJ2-3	few	CASKTQGGTDTQYF	TGTGCCAGTAAGACCCAGGGTGGCACAGATACGCAGTATTTT
TRBV5-1	-	TRBJ2-7	-	CASSLVARYSYEQYF	TGCGCCAGCAGCTTGGTAGCGCGATACTCCTACGAGCAGTACTTC
TRBV15	-	TRBJ2-4	once	CATSRDMGAGRGIQYF	TGTGCCACCAGCAGAGATATGGGTGCAGGGCGGGGCATTCAGTACTTC
TRBV7-9	-	TRBJ1-5	-	CASSLGGQPQHF	TGTGCCAGCAGCTTAGGAGGTCAGCCCCAGCATTTT
TRBV4-3	TRBD1	TRBJ1-6	-	CASSPQPGQGAYNNSPLHF	TGCGCCAGCAGCCCTCAACCCGGACAGGGGGCTTATAATAATTCACCCCTCCACTTT
TRBV6-1	-	TRBJ2-4	few	CASTLEAKNIQYF	TGTGCCAGCACACTAGAAGCCAAAAACATTCAGTACTTC
TRBV27	-	TRBJ2-3	-	CASSAGDTQYF	TGTGCCAGCAGTGCCGGGGATACGCAGTATTTT
TRBV7-9	-	TRBJ2-5	-	CASSYLRGYQETQYF	TGTGCCAGCAGCTACCTCCGAGGCTACCAAGAGACCCAGTACTTC
TRBV6-5	TRBD1	TRBJ2-1	-	CASRNRGDEQFF	TGTGCCAGCAGGAACAGGGGGGATGAGCAGTTCTTC
TRBV7-6	-	TRBJ1-2	-	CASSPLKSRGFGYGYTF	TGTGCCAGCAGTCCCCTTAAGTCCAGGGGCTTCGGCTATGGCTACACCTTC
TRBV13	TRBD2	TRBJ2-1	once	CASSPTSGVHNEQFF	TGTGCCAGCAGCCCGACTAGCGGGGTACACAATGAGCAGTTCTTC
TRBV10-3	TRBD1	TRBJ2-6	few	CAIRGQGLSSGANVLTF	TGTGCCATCAGGGGACAGGGCCTTAGCTCTGGGGCCAACGTCCTGACTTTC
TRBV29-1	-	TRBJ2-2	once	CSVEGGPSSDKNTGELFF	TGCAGCGTTGAAGGAGGCCCCTCTAGCGATAAAAACACCGGGGAGCTGTTTTTT
TRBV11-2	-	TRBJ2-1	-	CASTGGWNEQFF	TGTGCCAGCACAGGAGGGTGGAATGAGCAGTTCTTC
TRBV5-1	TRBD2	TRBJ2-7	-	CASSFGAGEGDEQYF	TGCGCCAGCAGCTTCGGAGCGGGAGAAGGCGATGAGCAGTACTTC
TRBV5-1	-	TRBJ1-1	-	CASSFTGFGDTEAFF	TGCGCCAGCAGCTTTACAGGGTTTGGGGACACTGAAGCTTTCTTT
TRBV7-6	TRBD2	TRBJ2-1	-	CASSRGTSGRGSEQFF	TGTGCCAGCAGCAGAGGGACTAGCGGGAGAGGGAGTGAGCAGTTCTTC
TRBV14	TRBD2	TRBJ2-1	-	CASSQDGLGRENGYNEQFF	TGTGCCAGCAGCCAAGATGGGCTCGGGCGGGAGAACGGGTACAATGAGCAGTTCTTC
TRBV19	TRBD1	TRBJ1-5	-	CASKRTGNQPQHF	TGTGCCAGTAAGAGGACAGGGAATCAGCCCCAGCATTTT
TRBV2	-	TRBJ2-6	-	CASSAGSSGANVLTF	TGTGCCAGCAGTGCCGGGTCCTCTGGGGCCAACGTCCTGACTTTC
TRBV6-1	-	TRBJ2-6	-	CASRQGAGANVLTF	TGTGCCAGCAGACAGGGAGCGGGGGCCAACGTCCTGACTTTC
TRBV5-4	TRBD1	TRBJ1-1	-	CASSLDKGQTPMNTEAFF	TGTGCCAGCAGCTTGGATAAGGGACAGACACCCATGAACACTGAAGCTTTCTTT
TRBV5-1	-	TRBJ2-1	once	CASSLGPGSHEQFF	TGCGCCAGCAGCTTGGGCCCAGGGTCCCATGAGCAGTTCTTC
TRBV19	TRBD1	TRBJ1-3	-	CASSGTGESGNTIYF	TGTGCCAGTAGTGGTACAGGGGAGTCTGGAAACACCATATATTTT
TRBV5-1	-	TRBJ1-4	-	CASSLANIDEKLFF	TGCGCCAGCAGCTTGGCCAATATAGATGAAAAACTGTTTTTT